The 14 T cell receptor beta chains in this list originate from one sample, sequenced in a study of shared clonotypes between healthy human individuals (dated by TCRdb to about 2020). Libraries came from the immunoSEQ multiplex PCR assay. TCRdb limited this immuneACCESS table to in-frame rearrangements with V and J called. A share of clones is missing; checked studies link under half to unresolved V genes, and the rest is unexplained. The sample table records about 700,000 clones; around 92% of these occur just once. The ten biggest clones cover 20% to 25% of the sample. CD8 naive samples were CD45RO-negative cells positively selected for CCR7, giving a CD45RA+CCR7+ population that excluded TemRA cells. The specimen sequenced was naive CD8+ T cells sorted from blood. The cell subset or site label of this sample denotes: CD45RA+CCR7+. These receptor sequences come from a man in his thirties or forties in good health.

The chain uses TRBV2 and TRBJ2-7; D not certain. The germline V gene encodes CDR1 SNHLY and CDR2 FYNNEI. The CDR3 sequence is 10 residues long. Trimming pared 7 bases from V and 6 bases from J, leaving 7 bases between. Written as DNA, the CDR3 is TGTGCCAGCACCGGGCGCGAGCAGTACTTC. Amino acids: CASTGREQYF.

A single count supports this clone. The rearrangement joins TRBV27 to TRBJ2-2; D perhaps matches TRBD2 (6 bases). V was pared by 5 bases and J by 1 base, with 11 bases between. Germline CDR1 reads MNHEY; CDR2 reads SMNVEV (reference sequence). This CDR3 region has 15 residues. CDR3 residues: CASSLLSGNTGELFF. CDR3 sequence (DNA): TGTGCCAGCAGTCTCCTTAGCGGGAACACCGGGGAGCTGTTTTTT.

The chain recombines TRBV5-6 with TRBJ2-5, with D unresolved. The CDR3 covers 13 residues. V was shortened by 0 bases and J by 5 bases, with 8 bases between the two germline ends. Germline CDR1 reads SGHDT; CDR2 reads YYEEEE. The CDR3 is CASSLEAAETQYF. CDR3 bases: TGTGCCAGCAGCTTGGAGGCCGCGGAGACCCAGTACTTC.

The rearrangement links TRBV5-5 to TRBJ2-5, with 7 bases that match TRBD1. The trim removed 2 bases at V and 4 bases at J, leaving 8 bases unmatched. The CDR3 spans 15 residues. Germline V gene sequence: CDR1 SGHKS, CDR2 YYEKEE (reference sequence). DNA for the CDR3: TGTGCCAGCAGCTTAATACGACAGGGTAGAGAGACCCAGTACTTC. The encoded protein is CASSLIRQGRETQYF.

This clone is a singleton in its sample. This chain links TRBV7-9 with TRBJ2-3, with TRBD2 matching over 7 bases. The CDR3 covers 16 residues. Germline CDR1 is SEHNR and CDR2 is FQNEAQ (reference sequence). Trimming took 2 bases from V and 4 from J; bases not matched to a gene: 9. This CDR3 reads CASSLRGGSGSDTQYF. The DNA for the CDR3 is TGTGCCAGCAGCTTACGGGGCGGGAGCGGTTCAGATACGCAGTATTTT.

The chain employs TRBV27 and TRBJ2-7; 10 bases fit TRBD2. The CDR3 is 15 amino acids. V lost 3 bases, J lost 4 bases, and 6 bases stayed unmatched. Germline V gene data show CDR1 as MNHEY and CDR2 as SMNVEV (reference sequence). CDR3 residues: CASSFSGGSPYEQYF. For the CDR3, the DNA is TGTGCCAGCAGTTTTAGCGGGGGGTCCCCTTACGAGCAGTACTTC.

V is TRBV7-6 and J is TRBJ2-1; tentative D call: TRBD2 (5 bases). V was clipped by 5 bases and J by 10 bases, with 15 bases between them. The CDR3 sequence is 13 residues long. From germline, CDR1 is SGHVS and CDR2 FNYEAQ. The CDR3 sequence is CASSPRGALEQFF. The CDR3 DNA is TGTGCCAGCAGCCCCCGGGGTGCTTTGGAGCAGTTCTTC.

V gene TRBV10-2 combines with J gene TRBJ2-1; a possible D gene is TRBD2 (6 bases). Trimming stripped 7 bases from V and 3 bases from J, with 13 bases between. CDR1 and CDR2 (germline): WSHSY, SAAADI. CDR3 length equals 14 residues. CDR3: CASTGTSFYNEQFF. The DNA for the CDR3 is TGCGCCAGCACCGGGACTTCCTTCTACAATGAGCAGTTCTTC.

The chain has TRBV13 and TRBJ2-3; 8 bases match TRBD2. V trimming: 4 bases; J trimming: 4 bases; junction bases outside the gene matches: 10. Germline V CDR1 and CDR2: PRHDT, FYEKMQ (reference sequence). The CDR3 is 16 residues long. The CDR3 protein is CASSWSGSSPPDTQYF. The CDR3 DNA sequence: TGTGCCAGCAGCTGGAGCGGGAGTTCCCCCCCAGATACGCAGTATTTT. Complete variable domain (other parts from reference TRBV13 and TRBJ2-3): AAGVIQSPRHLIKEKRETATLKCYPIPRHDTVYWYQQGPGQDPQFLISFYEKMQSDKGSIPDRFSAQQFSDYHSELNMSSLELGDSALYFCASSWSGSSPPDTQYFGPGTRLTVL.

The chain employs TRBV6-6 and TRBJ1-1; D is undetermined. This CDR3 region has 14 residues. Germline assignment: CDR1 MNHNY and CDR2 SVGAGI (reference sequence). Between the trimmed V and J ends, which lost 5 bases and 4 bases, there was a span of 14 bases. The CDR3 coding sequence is TGTGCCAGCAGTCTAATCTTAGGAGGCACTGAAGCTTTCTTT. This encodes CASSLILGGTEAFF.

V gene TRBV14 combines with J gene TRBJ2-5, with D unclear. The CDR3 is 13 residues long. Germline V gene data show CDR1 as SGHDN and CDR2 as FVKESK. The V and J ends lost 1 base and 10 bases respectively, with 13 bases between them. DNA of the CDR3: TGTGCCAGCAGCCAAGGGGCTAGACTTGACCAGTACTTC. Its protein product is CASSQGARLDQYF.

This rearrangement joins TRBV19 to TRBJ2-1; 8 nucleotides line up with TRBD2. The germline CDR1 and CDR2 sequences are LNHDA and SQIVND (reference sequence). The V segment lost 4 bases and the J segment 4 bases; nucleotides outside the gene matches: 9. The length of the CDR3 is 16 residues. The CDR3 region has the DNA TGTGCCAGTAGTAATATAGCGGGAACGTCTTACAATGAGCAGTTCTTC. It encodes CASSNIAGTSYNEQFF.

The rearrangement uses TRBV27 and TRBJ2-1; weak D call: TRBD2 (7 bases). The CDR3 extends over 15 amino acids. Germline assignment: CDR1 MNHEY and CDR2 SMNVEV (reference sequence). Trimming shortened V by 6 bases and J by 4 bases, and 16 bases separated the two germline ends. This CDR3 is CASSKRGGDYNEQFF. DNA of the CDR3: TGTGCCAGCAGCAAAAGGGGGGGCGATTACAATGAGCAGTTCTTC.

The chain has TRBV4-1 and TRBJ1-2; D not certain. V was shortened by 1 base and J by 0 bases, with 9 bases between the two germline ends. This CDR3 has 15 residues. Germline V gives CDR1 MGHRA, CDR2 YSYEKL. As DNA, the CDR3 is TGCGCCAGCAGCCAAGTCGCGTCAGCTAACTATGGCTACACCTTC. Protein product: CASSQVASANYGYTF.